The TCR beta chain described here comes from a study of identical twins. This clonotype came up a few times. Its specificity is unknown. Overall study results and limits: For zero-insertion analyses, partial confounding could come from invariant MAIT and iNKT cells. Insertion counts were lower in abundant cord blood beta clonotypes, a trend that memory repertoires did not show.

A single record per CDR3 protein comes from TCRdb applying MiXCR to the 5' RACE reads. Of roughly 480,000 distinct CDR3 sequences listed, approximately 24% are singletons. Trimming removed 7 bases from V and 0 bases from J, with 15 bases in between. The CDR3 has 15 residues. The sample was also reused in another study, on T cells expressing NK-cell markers. That paper adds: One observes that, in a handful of donors, these clonotypes were also the leading ones within the CD3+CD56-NKG2C+ fraction.

Sequencing input: CD4+ T cells sorted from blood. This TCR was recovered from a woman aged 18-35 years in good health. The chain joins TRBV12-3 or TRBV12-4 to TRBJ1-1; no definite D call. CDR3 loop: CASNRRATMNTEAFF. CDR3 in DNA: TGTGCCAGCAATCGTCGGGCTACTATGAACACTGAAGCTTTCTTT.